This T cell receptor beta chain was captured by sequencing in a study of stem cell transplantation in POMP-related autoinflammatory disease. Clones were sequenced by immunoSEQ multiplex PCR, and TCRdb holds only the in-frame ones, with some missing. The table shows some 68,000 clones, with approximately 90% occurring only once. The origin of this receptor is a human patient with POMP-related autoinflammation and immune dysregulation (PRAID). Some of the T cells may derive from the graft donor. The sample here was CD4+ T cells from PBMCs, taken after stem cell transplantation.

The CDR3 DNA is TGCGCCAGCAGCTTGTTCCGGACTAGCGGGAGCTCCTACAATGAGCAGTTCTTC. It specifies CASSLFRTSGSSYNEQFF. The chain recombines TRBV5-1 with TRBJ2-1; TRBD2 aligns across 13 bases. Germline V gene data show CDR1 as SGHRS and CDR2 as YFSETQ. The CDR3 is 18 residues long. Trimming at V came to 1 base and at J to 0 bases, leaving 4 bases not matched to a gene.